This T cell receptor beta chain was sequenced for a study of blood T cells in healthy people across ages. The second PCR ran about 6 to 12 cycles with a sample-barcoded 5' primer and J-beta primers. Each CDR3 protein gets one entry after TCRdb re-called the 5' RACE reads with MiXCR. The repertoire consists of about 1.7 million distinct CDR3 sequences, with 25% to 30% occurring once and the leading ten covering roughly 8%. There are many counts of this clonotype. Antigen unknown. Study results and limitations: The recorded TCR beta diversity per million T cells decreased in a roughly linear manner with age.

The sequence came from a woman in her twenties or thirties in good health. Sequencing was done on a sample of blood.

The CDR3 bases are TGTGCCAGCATATCAGGAGGGGAGACAGATACGCAGTATTTT. Its translation is CASISGGETDTQYF. The chain employs TRBV6-2 or TRBV6-3 and TRBJ2-3; TRBD2 might be the D (6 bases). This CDR3 is built from 14 residues. Germline CDR1 is MNHEY and CDR2 is SVGEGT. Trimming removed 7 bases from V and 3 bases from J, with 14 bases in between.